This section outlines one T cell receptor (beta chain) sequence together with its context. This clone was observed once. The target of this receptor is not known. The sample holds no much larger clone one base away, and base qualities are not on file. Patients with autoimmune disease history or receiving systemic immunosuppression were excluded from the trial. In every dose cohort, peripheral blood was drawn for TCR sequencing at baseline, cycle 4 day 1, and cycle 7 day 1. The samples were taken from a phase I, first-in-human, multicenter, open-label dose-escalation trial of ivuxolimab. Adults with locally advanced or metastatic head and neck squamous cell, hepatocellular, melanoma or renal cell carcinoma were enrolled in the trial. CD4+ and CD8+ T cells were sorted separately from peripheral blood before TCR sequencing. From the cysteine through the phenylalanine, the CDR3 covers 16 amino acids. Just the 48-base CDR3 DNA is kept, in frame starting at base 1. V ends up 0 bases short and J 1 base short, with an unmatched junction base count of 5. As encoded in the germline V gene (reference sequence), CDR1 is SGHNT while CDR2 is YYREEE.

To sequence the TCRbeta CDR3 region, genomic DNA was isolated from the sorted cells. TCRbeta CDR3 regions were sequenced using the immunoSEQ Assay. The source is immuneACCESS, and TCRdb retained only in-frame sequences with V and J called. Part of the clones is not carried over; for the studies checked, unresolved V genes explain less than half of this, and the remainder is unexplained. This sample gives approximately 96,000 clones in total; less than 95% of them show up just once. Roughly 1.6% of the sample lies in the top ten. The data belong to a study of OX40 agonist ivuxolimab in advanced cancers. With regard to the full study: The costimulatory receptor OX40 (CD134) was targeted by ivuxolimab, a fully human IgG2 agonistic monoclonal antibody. Intravenous ivuxolimab was administered to patients every 2 weeks at six dose levels: 0.01, 0.1, 0.3, 1.5, 3 and 10 mg/kg. Of the 50 or so patients in dose escalation, around 19 had hepatocellular carcinoma, about 15 had melanoma, 9 had renal cell carcinoma and 9 had head and neck cancer. In the dose-escalation cohort, 70% to 85% of patients were male, and the mean age was 60 years with a range of roughly 23 to 79. Prior anti-PD-1, anti-PD-L1 or anti-CTLA-4 therapy was permitted, and checkpoint inhibitors had been received by about 44% of dose-escalation patients. Partial responses occurred in three dose-escalation patients: two with cutaneous melanoma and one with hepatocellular carcinoma. Peripheral TCRbeta sequencing was intended to test whether TCR sequence diversity was altered and clonal T-cell expansion was caused by ivuxolimab. The monotherapy dose-escalation portion (N ≈ 52 patients) of the phase I ivuxolimab trial is reported in the paper. The paper as a whole reports these results and caveats: The antigen specificity of the peripheral T cells that underwent clonal expansion was not determined. Low levels of normalized T-cell clonal expansion were also shown by some nonresponding patients. At doses of 0.1 to 3.0 mg/kg, clonal expansion of both CD4+ and CD8+ T cells in blood was seen between baseline and week 6. In the 0.1-3.0 mg/kg groups, partial responders had among the lowest normalized peripheral clonal expansion, particularly in CD8+ T cells. After ivuxolimab, expanded clones were on average more numerous among CD8+ T cells than among CD4+ T cells.

The sequences come from CD4+ or CD8+ T cells sorted from blood, collected in a trial of the OX40 agonist ivuxolimab. This chain is built from TRBV5-4 and TRBJ2-7; 9 nucleotides in the junction match TRBD2. The origin of this receptor is an adult with an advanced solid tumor such as melanoma, head and neck, liver or kidney cancer. The DNA reads as follows: TGTGCCAGCAGCTTGGGCAAGGCGGGAGGGTCCTACGAGCAGTACTTC. Its amino acids are CASSLGKAGGSYEQYF.